The 7 T cell receptor beta chains below come from one sample, sequenced in a study of blood T cell repertoires in COVID-19. This table comes from immunoSEQ multiplex PCR, and its TCRdb copy is limited to in-frame clones, with some not included. The sample yields about 240,000 clones, around 88% seen once. Sequences were obtained from peripheral blood. Source of these receptors: a woman aged 25 to 39 who had recovered from COVID-19.

V usage is TRBV24-1 and J usage is TRBJ1-2, with D maybe TRBD1 (5 bases). The CDR3 length is 13 residues. CDR1 is KGHDR and CDR2 is SFDVKD in the germline V gene. Trimming removed 8 bases from V and 5 bases from J, with 14 bases in between. In DNA form, the CDR3 reads TGTGCCACCAAAGGGACTGAGACGTATGGCTACACCTTC. It is translated as CATKGTETYGYTF.

This clone was detected only once. V and J are TRBV7-6 and TRBJ2-1; TRBD1 matches at 7 bases. CDR1 is SGHVS, CDR2 FNYEAQ, per germline. The CDR3 contains 15 residues. The trim removed 0 bases at V and 6 bases at J, leaving 5 bases unmatched. CDR3 DNA: TGTGCCAGCAGCTTAGCCCTTCGGACAGGCAATGAGCAGTTCTTC. Translating gives CASSLALRTGNEQFF.

The rearrangement links TRBV12-5 to TRBJ2-3, with 12 nucleotides matching TRBD2. This CDR3 comprises 16 residues. The germline CDR1 and CDR2 sequences are LGHNT and FRNRAP. V was clipped by 5 bases and J by 4 bases; unmatched bases: 7. CDR3 DNA sequence: TGTGCTAGTGGTATAGGACTAGCGGGGTCATCAGATACGCAGTATTTT. Translated, it gives CASGIGLAGSSDTQYF.

This chain links TRBV9 with TRBJ1-1; D remains ambiguous. CDR1 is SGDLS, CDR2 YYNGEE, per germline. The CDR3 spans 14 residues. Trimming pared 5 bases from V and 0 bases from J, leaving 11 bases between. This CDR3 reads CASRRAPMNTEAFF. The CDR3 DNA reads TGTGCCAGCAGGAGGGCTCCTATGAACACTGAAGCTTTCTTT.

The chain joins TRBV24-1 to TRBJ1-6, with 7 nucleotides matching TRBD1. CDR1 and CDR2 (germline): KGHDR, SFDVKD. The CDR3 extends over 15 amino acids. The V gene end was trimmed by 6 bases and the J gene end by 9 bases; junction bases not matched to a gene: 10. CDR3 sequence: CATSYTGALGSPLHF. CDR3 nucleotide sequence: TGTGCCACCAGTTATACAGGGGCCTTGGGTTCACCCCTCCACTTT.

The chain carries TRBV11-2 and TRBJ2-7, with TRBD1 matching over 7 bases. Germline V lookup: CDR1 SGHAT, CDR2 FQNNGV. This CDR3 has 14 amino acids. V gave up 6 bases and J gave up 5 bases; unmatched junction bases: 10. For the CDR3, the DNA is TGTGCCAGCAGTCCACTACAGGGGAGACACGAGCAGTACTTC. As protein: CASSPLQGRHEQYF.

The rearrangement joins TRBV18 to TRBJ1-2; D gene uncertain. Between the trimmed V and J ends, which lost 2 bases and 4 bases, there was a span of 11 bases. The CDR3 spans 14 residues. Per germline, CDR1 KGHSH and CDR2 LQKENI. CDR3 amino acids: CASSPGQDFYGYTF. Written as DNA, the CDR3 is TGTGCCAGCTCACCAGGGCAGGACTTCTATGGCTACACCTTC.